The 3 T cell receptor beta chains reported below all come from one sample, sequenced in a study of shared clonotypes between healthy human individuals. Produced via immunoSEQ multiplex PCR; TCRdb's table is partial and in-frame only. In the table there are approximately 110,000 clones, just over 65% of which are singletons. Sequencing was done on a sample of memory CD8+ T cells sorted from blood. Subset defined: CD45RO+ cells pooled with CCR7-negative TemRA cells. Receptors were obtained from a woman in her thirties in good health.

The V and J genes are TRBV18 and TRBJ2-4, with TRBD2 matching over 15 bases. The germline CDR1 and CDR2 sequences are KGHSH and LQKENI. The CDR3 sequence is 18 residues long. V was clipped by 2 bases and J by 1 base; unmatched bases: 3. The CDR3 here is CASSPGLAGGPAKNIQYF. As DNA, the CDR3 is TGTGCCAGCTCACCAGGACTAGCGGGAGGGCCGGCCAAAAACATTCAGTACTTC.

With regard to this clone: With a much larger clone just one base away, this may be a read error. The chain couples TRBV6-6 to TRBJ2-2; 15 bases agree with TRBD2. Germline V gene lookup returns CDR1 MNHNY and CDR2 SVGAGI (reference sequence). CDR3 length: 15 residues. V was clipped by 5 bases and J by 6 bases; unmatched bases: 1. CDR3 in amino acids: CASSGLAGGPGELFF. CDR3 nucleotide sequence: TGTGCCAGCAGTGGACTAGCGGGAGGGCCCGGGGAGCTGTTTTTT.

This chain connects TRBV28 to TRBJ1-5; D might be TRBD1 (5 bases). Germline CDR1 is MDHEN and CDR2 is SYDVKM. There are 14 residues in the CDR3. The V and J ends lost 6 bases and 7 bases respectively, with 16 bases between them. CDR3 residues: CASSKFGAVQPQHF. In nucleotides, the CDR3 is TGTGCCAGCAGCAAGTTCGGGGCAGTACAGCCCCAGCATTTT.